This entry describes one TCR beta chain. These data belong to a study of blood T cell repertoires in COVID-19. Study context: The analysed material was cDNA or gDNA that came from T cells, B-cell-depleted T cells, or PBMCs.

From germline, CDR1 is SGHNT and CDR2 YENEEA. The CDR3 contains 14 residues. The V end lost 1 base, the J end lost 6 bases, and 10 bases lay between the germline ends. The data were produced by immunoSEQ multiplex PCR, yet TCRdb's version contains in-frame clones alone and is incomplete. The table includes 200,000 to 300,000 clones, around 86% detected once. This clonotype was sampled from a woman in her forties who had recovered from COVID-19. The chain recombines TRBV11-3 with TRBJ2-1; D perhaps matches TRBD1 (5 bases). Sequencing input: peripheral blood. The CDR3 DNA sequence: TGTGCCAGCAGCTTAGGGGGCGGTCTCAATGAGCAGTTCTTC. Its translation is CASSLGGGLNEQFF.